This T cell receptor (beta chain) was observed in a study of blood T cell repertoires in COVID-19. Study in general: Sites in the United States, Italy and Spain provided acute and convalescent COVID-19 samples. PBMCs, B-cell-depleted T cells, or T cells provided the cDNA or gDNA that made up the material.

In the source study's methods: By means of reference gene primer amplification, nucleated cell counts were estimated. The assay was immunoSEQ multiplex PCR, and TCRdb's table has in-frame clones only and misses some. V and J calls and clone size are copied from that table; D and trimming were computed from the DNA. This table has under 85,000 clones, about 82% appearing once. In its sample, this clone was seen once. Different DNA sequences within this sample yield the same CDR3. The CDR3 loop spans 13 amino acids. The germline gives CDR1 GTSNPN, CDR2 SVGIG (reference sequence). Trimming removed 0 bases at V and 1 base at J, with 6 bases between.

This TCR derives from a human donor in a cohort sampled during active COVID-19. The chain recombines TRBV30 with TRBJ1-1; D is unclear. The sequenced sample was peripheral blood. CDR3 residues: CAWSVGGNTEAFF. The CDR3 DNA is TGTGCCTGGAGTGTCGGAGGGAACACTGAAGCTTTCTTT. Drawing the rest from reference TRBV30 and TRBJ1-1, the complete variable domain is SQTIHQWPATLVQPVGSPLSLECTVEGTSNPNLYWYRQAAGRGLQLLFYSVGIGQISSEVPQNLSASRPQDRQFILSSKKLLLSDSGFYLCAWSVGGNTEAFFGQGTRLTVV.